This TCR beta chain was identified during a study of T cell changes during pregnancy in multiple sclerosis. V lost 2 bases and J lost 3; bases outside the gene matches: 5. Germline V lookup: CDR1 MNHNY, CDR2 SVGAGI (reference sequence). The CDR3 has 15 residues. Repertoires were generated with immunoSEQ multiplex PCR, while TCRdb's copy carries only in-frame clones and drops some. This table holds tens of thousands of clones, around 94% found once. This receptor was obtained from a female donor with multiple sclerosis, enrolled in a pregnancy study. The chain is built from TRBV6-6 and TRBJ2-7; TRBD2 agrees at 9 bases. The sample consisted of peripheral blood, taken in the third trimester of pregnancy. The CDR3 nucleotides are TGTGCCAGCAGTTACCCTAGCGGGGCCCTCTACGAGCAGTACTTC. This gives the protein CASSYPSGALYEQYF.